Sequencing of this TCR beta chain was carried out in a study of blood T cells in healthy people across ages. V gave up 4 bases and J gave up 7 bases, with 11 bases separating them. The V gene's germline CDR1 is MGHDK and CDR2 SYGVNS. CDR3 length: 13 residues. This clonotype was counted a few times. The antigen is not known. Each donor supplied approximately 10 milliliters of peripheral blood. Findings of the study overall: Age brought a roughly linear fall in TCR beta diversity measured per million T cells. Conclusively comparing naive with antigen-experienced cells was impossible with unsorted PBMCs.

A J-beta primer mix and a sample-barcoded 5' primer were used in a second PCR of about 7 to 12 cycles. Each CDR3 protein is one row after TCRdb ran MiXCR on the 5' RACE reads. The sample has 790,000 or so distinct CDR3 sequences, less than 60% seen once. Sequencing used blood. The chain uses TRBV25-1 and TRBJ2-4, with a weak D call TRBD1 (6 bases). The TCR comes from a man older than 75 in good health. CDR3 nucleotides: TGTGCCAGCAGTGGAAGGACAGTTAACATTCAGTACTTC. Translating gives CASSGRTVNIQYF.